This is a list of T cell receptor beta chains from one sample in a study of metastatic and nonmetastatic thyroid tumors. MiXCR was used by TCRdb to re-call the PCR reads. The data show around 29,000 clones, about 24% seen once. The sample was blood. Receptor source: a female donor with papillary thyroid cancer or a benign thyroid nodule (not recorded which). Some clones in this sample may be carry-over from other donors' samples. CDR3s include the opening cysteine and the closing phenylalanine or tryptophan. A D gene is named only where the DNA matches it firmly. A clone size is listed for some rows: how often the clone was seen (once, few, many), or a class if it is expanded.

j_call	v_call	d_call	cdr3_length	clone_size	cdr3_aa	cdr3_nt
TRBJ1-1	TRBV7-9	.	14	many	CASSLRGGDTEAFF	TGTGCCAGCAGCTTAAGAGGCGGGGACACTGAAGCTTTCTTT
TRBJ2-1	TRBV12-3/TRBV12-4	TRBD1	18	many	CASSPRVAGTGIYNEQFF	TGTGCCAGCAGTCCTCGGGTAGCCGGGACAGGTATATACAATGAGCAGTTCTTC
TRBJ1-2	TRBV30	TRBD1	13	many	CAWSGQGRYGYTF	TGTGCCTGGAGTGGACAGGGCCGCTATGGCTACACCTTC
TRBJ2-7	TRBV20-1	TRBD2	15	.	CSARVATSGGPEQYF	TGCAGTGCTAGAGTGGCGACTAGCGGGGGACCCGAGCAGTACTTC
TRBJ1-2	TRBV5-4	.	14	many	CASSAASGDYGYTF	TGTGCCAGCAGCGCGGCATCAGGGGATTATGGCTACACCTTC
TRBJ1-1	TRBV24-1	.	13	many	CATSGNSNTEAFF	TGTGCCACCAGTGGAAACTCGAACACTGAAGCTTTCTTT
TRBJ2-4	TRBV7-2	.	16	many	CASSLWGAGAKNIQYF	TGTGCCAGCAGCTTGTGGGGGGCTGGTGCCAAAAACATTCAGTACTTC
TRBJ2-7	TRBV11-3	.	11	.	CASRGAYEQYF	TGTGCCAGCCGAGGGGCATACGAGCAGTACTTC
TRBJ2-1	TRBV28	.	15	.	CASSSEGGGHNEKFF	TGTGCCAGCAGTTCAGAGGGAGGAGGCCACAATGAGAAGTTCTTC
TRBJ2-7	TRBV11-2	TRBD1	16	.	CASSPGGLPSSYEQYF	TGTGCCAGCAGCCCAGGGGGATTGCCGAGCTCTTACGAGCAGTACTTC
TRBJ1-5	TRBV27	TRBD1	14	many	CASRTGTGIYPQHF	TGTGCCAGCAGGACCGGGACAGGCATCTATCCCCAGCATTTT
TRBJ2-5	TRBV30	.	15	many	CACGGIWGQRETQYF	TGTGCCTGCGGCGGGATTTGGGGGCAGCGGGAGACCCAGTACTTC
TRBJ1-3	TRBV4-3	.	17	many	CASSQEANGHPGNTIYF	TGCGCCAGCAGCCAAGAGGCAAATGGGCATCCAGGAAACACCATATATTTT
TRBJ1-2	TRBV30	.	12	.	CAVLGEHYCYTF	TGTGCCGTATTGGGGGAACACTATTGCTACACCTTC
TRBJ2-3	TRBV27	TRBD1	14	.	CASSHTGGTDTQYF	TGTGCCAGCAGTCATACAGGGGGTACAGATACGCAGTACTTT
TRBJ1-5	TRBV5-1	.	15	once	CASSLVPGGDRPQHF	TGCGCCAGCAGCTTGGTTCCAGGCGGGGATCGGCCCCAGCATTTT
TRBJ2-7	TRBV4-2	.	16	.	CASSQTIAAATYDQYF	TGTGCCAGCAGCCAAACCATAGCGGCAGCGACCTACGATCAGTACTTC
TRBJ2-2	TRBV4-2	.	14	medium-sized	CASSQAAGDGELFF	TGTGCCAGCAGCCAGGCCGCAGGGGACGGGGAGCTGTTTTTT
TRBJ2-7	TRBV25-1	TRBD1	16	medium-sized	CASSPRTGKTSYEQYF	TGTGCCAGCAGTCCCCGGACAGGGAAAACTTCCTACGAGCAGTACTTC
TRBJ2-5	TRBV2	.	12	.	CASQSSLETQYF	TGTGCCAGCCAGAGTAGCCTAGAGACCCAGTACTTC
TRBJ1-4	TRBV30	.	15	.	CAWSVPGDDFEKLFF	TGTGCCTGGAGTGTACCGGGGGATGATTTTGAAAAACTGTTTTTT
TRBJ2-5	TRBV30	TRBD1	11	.	CAWSAGGTQYF	TGTGCCTGGAGCGCAGGGGGGACCCAGTACTTC
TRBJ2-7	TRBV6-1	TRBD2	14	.	CASSPGLAGEEQYF	TGTGCCAGCAGCCCGGGGCTAGCGGGAGAAGAGCAGTACTTC